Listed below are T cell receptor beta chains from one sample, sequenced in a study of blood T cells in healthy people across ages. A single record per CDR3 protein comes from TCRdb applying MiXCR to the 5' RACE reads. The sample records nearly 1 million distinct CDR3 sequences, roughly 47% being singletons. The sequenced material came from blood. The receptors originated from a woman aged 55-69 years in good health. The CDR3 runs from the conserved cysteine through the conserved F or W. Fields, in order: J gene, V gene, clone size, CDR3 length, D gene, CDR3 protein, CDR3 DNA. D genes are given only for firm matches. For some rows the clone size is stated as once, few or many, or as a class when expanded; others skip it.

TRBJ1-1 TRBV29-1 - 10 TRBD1 CSAGTEKAFF TGCAGCGCTGGGACAGAGAAAGCTTTCTTT
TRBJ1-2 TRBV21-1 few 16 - CASRRRDRNTNYGYTF TGTGCCAGCCGGCGGCGGGACAGGAATACTAACTATGGCTACACCTTC
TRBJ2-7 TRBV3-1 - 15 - CASSLKLGSSYEQYF TGTGCCAGCAGCCTCAAACTAGGAAGCTCCTACGAGCAGTACTTC
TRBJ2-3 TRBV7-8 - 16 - CASRFIKGFGTDTQYF TGTGCCAGCAGATTCATTAAGGGGTTTGGGACAGATACGCAGTATTTT
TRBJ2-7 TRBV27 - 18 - CASSLSMAGREFYYEQYF TGTGCCAGCAGTTTATCAATGGCGGGCAGGGAATTTTACTACGAGCAGTACTTC
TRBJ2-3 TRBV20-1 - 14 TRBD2 CSARASGRGDSQYF TGCAGTGCTAGAGCTAGCGGGAGAGGGGATTCGCAGTATTTT
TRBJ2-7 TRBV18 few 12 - CASRDQIYEQYF TGTGCCAGCCGCGACCAAATCTACGAGCAGTACTTC
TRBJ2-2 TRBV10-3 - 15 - CAISESWGDTGELFF TGTGCCATCAGTGAGTCCTGGGGGGACACCGGGGAGCTGTTTTTT
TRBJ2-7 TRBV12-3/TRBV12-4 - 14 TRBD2 CASRRAGRVGEQYF TGTGCCAGCAGAAGAGCGGGAAGAGTCGGCGAGCAGTACTTC
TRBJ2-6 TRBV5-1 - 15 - CASSLDVSRANVLTF TGCGCCAGCAGCTTGGATGTCTCTAGGGCCAACGTCCTGACTTTC
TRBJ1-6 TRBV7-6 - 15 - CASSPAPGLGSPLHF TGTGCCAGCAGCCCCGCGCCGGGACTGGGGTCACCCCTCCACTTT
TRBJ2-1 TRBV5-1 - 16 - CASKLHGELRYNEQFF TGCGCCAGCAAACTTCATGGGGAGCTTAGGTACAATGAGCAGTTCTTC